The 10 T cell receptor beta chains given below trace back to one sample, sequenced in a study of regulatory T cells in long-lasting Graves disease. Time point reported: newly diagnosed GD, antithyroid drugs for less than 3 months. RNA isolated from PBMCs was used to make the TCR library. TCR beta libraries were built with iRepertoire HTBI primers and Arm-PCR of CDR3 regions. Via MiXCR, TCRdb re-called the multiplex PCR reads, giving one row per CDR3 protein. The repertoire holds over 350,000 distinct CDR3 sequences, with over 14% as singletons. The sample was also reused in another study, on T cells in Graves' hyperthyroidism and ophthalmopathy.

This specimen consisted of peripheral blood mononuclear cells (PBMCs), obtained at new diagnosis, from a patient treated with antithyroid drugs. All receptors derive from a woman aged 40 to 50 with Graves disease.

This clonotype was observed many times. The CDR3 DNA reads TGTGCCATCAGTGACGACAGCCAGGGTAATGAAAAACTGTTTTTT. Its protein is CAISDDSQGNEKLFF. The gene calls are TRBV10-3 and TRBJ1-4, with D maybe TRBD1 (5 bases). The CDR3 sequence is 15 residues long. Between the trimmed V and J ends, which lost 3 bases and 4 bases, there was a span of 12 bases. Germline V gives CDR1 ENHRY, CDR2 SYGVKD.

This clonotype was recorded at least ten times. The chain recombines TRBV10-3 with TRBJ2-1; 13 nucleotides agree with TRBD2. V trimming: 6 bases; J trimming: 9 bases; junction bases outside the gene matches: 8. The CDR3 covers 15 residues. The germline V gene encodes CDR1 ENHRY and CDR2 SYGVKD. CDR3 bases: TGTGCCATCAGCGAAGGACTAGCGGGAGCTCTTGAGCAGTTCTTC. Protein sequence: CAISEGLAGALEQFF.

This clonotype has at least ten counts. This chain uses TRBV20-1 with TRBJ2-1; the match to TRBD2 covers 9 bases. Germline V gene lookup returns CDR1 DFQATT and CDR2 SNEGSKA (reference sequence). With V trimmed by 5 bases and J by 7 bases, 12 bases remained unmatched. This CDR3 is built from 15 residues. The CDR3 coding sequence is TGCAGTGCTCATCTGGGCGGGAGGGCCCTTAATGAGCAGTTCTTC. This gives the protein CSAHLGGRALNEQFF.

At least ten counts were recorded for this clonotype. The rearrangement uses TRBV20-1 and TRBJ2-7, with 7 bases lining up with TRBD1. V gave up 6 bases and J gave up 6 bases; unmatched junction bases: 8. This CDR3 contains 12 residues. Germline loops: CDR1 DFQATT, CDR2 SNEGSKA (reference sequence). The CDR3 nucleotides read TGCAGTGCAGGGACAGCGTCGGCCGAGCAGTACTTC. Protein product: CSAGTASAEQYF.

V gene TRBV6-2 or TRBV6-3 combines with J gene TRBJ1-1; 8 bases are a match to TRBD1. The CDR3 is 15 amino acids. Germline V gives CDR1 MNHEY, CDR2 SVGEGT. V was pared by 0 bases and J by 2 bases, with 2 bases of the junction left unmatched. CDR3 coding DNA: TGTGCCAGCAGTTACTCCGGGACAGGAAACACTGAAGCTTTCTTT. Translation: CASSYSGTGNTEAFF.

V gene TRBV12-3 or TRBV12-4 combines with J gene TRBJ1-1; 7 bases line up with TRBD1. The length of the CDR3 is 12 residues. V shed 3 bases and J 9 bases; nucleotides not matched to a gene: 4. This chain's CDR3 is CASSLPQGKAFF. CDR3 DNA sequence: TGTGCCAGCAGTTTGCCACAGGGGAAAGCTTTCTTT.

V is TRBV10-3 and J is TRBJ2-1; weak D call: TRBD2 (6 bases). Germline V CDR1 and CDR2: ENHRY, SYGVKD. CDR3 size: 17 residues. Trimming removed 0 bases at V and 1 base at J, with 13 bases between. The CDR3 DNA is TGTGCCATCAGTGAGTCCTGGGGGGAGGCGTCCTACAATGAGCAGTTCTTC. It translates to CAISESWGEASYNEQFF.

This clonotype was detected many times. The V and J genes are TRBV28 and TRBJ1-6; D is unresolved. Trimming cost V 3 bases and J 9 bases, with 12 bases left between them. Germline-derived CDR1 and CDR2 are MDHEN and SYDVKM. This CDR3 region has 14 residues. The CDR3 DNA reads TGTGCCAGCAGTTTTGTACTAGGGAGTTCACCCCTCCACTTT. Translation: CASSFVLGSSPLHF.

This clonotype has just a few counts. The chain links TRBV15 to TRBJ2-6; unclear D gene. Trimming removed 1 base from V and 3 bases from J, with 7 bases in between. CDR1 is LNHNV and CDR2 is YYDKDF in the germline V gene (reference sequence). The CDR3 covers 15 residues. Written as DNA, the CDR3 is TGTGCCACCAGCAGAGTCAAGGGTGGGGCCAACGTCCTGACTTTC. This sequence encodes CATSRVKGGANVLTF.

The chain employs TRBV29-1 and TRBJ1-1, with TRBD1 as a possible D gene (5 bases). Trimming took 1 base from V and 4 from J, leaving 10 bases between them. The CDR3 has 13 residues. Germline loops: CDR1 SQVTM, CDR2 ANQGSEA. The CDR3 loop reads CSVEVGETTEAFF. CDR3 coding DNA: TGCAGCGTTGAAGTGGGGGAGACCACTGAAGCTTTCTTT.